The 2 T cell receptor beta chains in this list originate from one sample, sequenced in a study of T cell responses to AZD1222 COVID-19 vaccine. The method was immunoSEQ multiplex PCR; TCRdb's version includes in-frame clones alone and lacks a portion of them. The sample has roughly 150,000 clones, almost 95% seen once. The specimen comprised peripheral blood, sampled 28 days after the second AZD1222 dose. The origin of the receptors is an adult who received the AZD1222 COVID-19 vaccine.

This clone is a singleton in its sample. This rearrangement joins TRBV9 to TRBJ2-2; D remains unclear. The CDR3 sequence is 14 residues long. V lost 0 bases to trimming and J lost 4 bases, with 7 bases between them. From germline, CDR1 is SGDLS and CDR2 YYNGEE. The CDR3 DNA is TGTGCCAGCAGCGTAGTACACACCACCGGGGAGCTGTTTTTT. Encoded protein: CASSVVHTTGELFF.

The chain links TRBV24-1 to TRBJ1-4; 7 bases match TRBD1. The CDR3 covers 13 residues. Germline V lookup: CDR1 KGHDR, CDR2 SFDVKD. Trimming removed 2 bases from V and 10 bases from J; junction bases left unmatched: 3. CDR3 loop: CATSDSGQRKLFF. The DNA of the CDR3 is TGTGCCACCAGTGATTCGGGACAGAGAAAACTGTTTTTT.